The next 20 T cell receptor beta chains were all read from a single sample in a study of blood T cell repertoires in COVID-19. Some clones are missing from TCRdb's copy, which holds only in-frame ones; the method was immunoSEQ multiplex PCR. The repertoire holds more than 150,000 clones, with more than 70% as singletons. The specimen was peripheral blood. Source of these receptors: a man between 60 and 75 years old with acute or convalescent COVID-19.

This rearrangement joins TRBV19 to TRBJ2-3; 10 positions agree with TRBD2. The CDR3 runs to 17 residues. Per the germline V gene, CDR1 is LNHDA and CDR2 is SQIVND (reference sequence). Trimming at V came to 10 bases and at J to 3 bases, leaving 16 bases not matched to a gene. The CDR3 sequence is CATSRASGGLSTDTQYF. CDR3 coding DNA: TGTGCCACCAGTAGGGCTAGCGGGGGCCTGTCAACAGATACGCAGTATTTT.

This clone has just one count. The V gene is TRBV25-1, the J gene TRBJ2-3, with 8 bases lining up with TRBD2. The CDR3 spans 15 residues. Germline-derived CDR1 and CDR2 are MGHDK and SYGVNS. V lost 0 bases and J lost 14; bases outside the gene matches: 13. DNA for the CDR3: TGTGCCAGCAGTGAATATTGGCGGGGGGTCGAGAAAACGTATTTT. Translation: CASSEYWRGVEKTYF.

This rearrangement joins TRBV7-6 to TRBJ2-2, with D unresolved. V was pared by 2 bases and J by 0 bases, with 10 bases between. CDR1 and CDR2 (germline): SGHVS, FNYEAQ. This CDR3 is 16 amino acids long. The CDR3 spells CASSLRQPSNTGELFF. CDR3 DNA sequence: TGTGCCAGCAGCTTAAGACAACCTTCGAACACCGGGGAGCTGTTTTTT.

The genes are TRBV13 and TRBJ2-5; D might be TRBD2 (6 bases). The CDR3 length is 15 residues. The germline gives CDR1 PRHDT, CDR2 FYEKMQ (reference sequence). The ends were cut back, 5 bases at V and 5 bases at J, with 18 bases in the middle. CDR3 amino acids: CASSPKRAAYETQYF. CDR3 in DNA: TGTGCCAGCAGCCCGAAGCGGGCCGCGTATGAGACCCAGTACTTC.

The V gene is TRBV5-1, the J gene TRBJ2-2, with 12 bases matching TRBD2. The CDR3 has 16 residues. The V gene end was trimmed by 7 bases and the J gene end by 4 bases; junction bases not matched to a gene: 8. Germline-derived CDR1 and CDR2 are SGHRS and YFSETQ. The CDR3 here is CASAPGLAGSTGELFF. The CDR3 DNA reads as TGCGCCAGCGCCCCGGGACTAGCGGGTTCCACCGGGGAGCTGTTTTTT.

V is TRBV27 and J is TRBJ1-2; no definite D call. CDR1 is MNHEY, CDR2 SMNVEV, per germline (reference sequence). The CDR3 totals 13 residues. The V end was cut by 3 bases, the J end by 1 base, with 6 bases between. The CDR3 here is CASSFGVNYGYTF. In DNA form, the CDR3 reads TGTGCCAGCAGTTTCGGGGTTAACTATGGCTACACCTTC.

This clone occurred once. The chain combines TRBV9 with TRBJ2-4; TRBD1 agrees at 10 bases. In germline, CDR1 is SGDLS, CDR2 YYNGEE. The CDR3 loop spans 14 amino acids. The V gene end was trimmed by 0 bases and the J gene end by 6 bases; junction bases not matched to a gene: 0. For the CDR3, the DNA is TGTGCCAGCAGCGTAGGGGACAGGGGAAACATTCAGTACTTC. It specifies CASSVGDRGNIQYF.

The CDR3 sequence is CASSPGTGRELLNTGELFF. The CDR3 DNA reads TGCGCCAGCAGCCCTGGGACAGGGAGGGAGCTATTGAACACCGGGGAGCTGTTTTTT. V and J are TRBV5-1 and TRBJ2-2; TRBD1 matches at 9 bases. J lost 1 base, V lost 4 bases, and 14 bases had no gene match. Germline lookup yields CDR1 SGHRS and CDR2 YFSETQ. This CDR3 region has 19 residues.

This clone has more than one count but fewer than ten. The chain combines TRBV4-1 with TRBJ1-2; TRBD1 agrees at 8 bases. V was pared by 1 base and J by 5 bases, with 9 bases of the junction left unmatched. CDR1 is MGHRA and CDR2 is YSYEKL in the germline V gene. The length of the CDR3 is 16 residues. The CDR3: CASSQGTGTNKYGYTF. In DNA, the CDR3 is TGCGCCAGCAGCCAAGGGACAGGGACGAATAAGTATGGCTACACCTTC.

This clone appeared once. J is TRBJ2-7 and V is TRBV6-2 or TRBV6-3, with TRBD1 identical over 10 bases. V lost 0 bases, J lost 5 bases, and 4 bases stayed unmatched. The CDR3 sequence is 15 residues long. Germline CDR1 MNHEY, CDR2 SVGEGT. The CDR3 region has the DNA TGTGCCAGCAGTTACTCGGACAGGGGGTTCAACGAGCAGTACTTC. Translating gives CASSYSDRGFNEQYF.

V gene TRBV6-5 combines with J gene TRBJ1-2; tentative D call: TRBD1 (5 bases). The CDR3 length is 15 residues. Trimming took off 4 bases at V and 7 bases at J, with 19 bases between the two ends. Germline V gene data show CDR1 as MNHEY and CDR2 as SVGAGI. The chain's CDR3 is CASSSIRDFLGGYTF. CDR3 DNA sequence: TGTGCCAGCAGTTCGATCAGGGATTTCTTGGGTGGCTACACCTTC.

The gene calls are TRBV11-2 and TRBJ1-2; D is perhaps TRBD1 (5 bases). The CDR3 runs 15 residues. V was clipped by 4 bases and J by 3 bases, with 15 bases between them. Germline V gives CDR1 SGHAT, CDR2 FQNNGV. CDR3 nucleotides: TGTGCCAGCAGCTACCGTAGACAGTCAGACTATGGCTACACCTTC. Protein product: CASSYRRQSDYGYTF.

This clone has only one observation. For the CDR3, the DNA is TGTGCCAGCAGCTTGGGGACAGTCCAAGAGACCCAGTACTTC. Protein product: CASSLGTVQETQYF. This chain links TRBV5-6 with TRBJ2-5; the D gene is possibly TRBD1 (6 bases). Trimming took 0 bases from V and 1 from J, leaving 7 bases between them. Per the germline V gene, CDR1 is SGHDT and CDR2 is YYEEEE. The CDR3 length is 14 residues. The full variable domain, its missing parts supplied by reference TRBV5-6 and TRBJ2-5, is DAGVTQSPTHLIKTRGQQVTLRCSPKSGHDTVSWYQQALGQGPQFIFQYYEEEERQRGNFPDRFSGHQFPNYSSELNVNALLLGDSALYLCASSLGTVQETQYFGPGTRLLVL.

The V and J genes are TRBV21-1 and TRBJ1-1; TRBD1, the D gene given by the table, was not confirmed from the DNA. TRBV21-1 counts as a pseudogene. CDR3 length equals 14 residues. CDR3: CASILDRGKTEAFF. The DNA of the CDR3 is TGTGCCAGCATCCTAGACAGGGGAAAAACTGAAGCTTTCTTT.

The genes are TRBV3-1 (or the pseudogene TRBV3-2) and TRBJ2-1; 9 positions match TRBD1. This CDR3 region has 18 residues. In germline, CDR1 is LGHDT, CDR2 YNNKEL (reference sequence). V lost 4 bases, J lost 4 bases, and 14 bases stayed unmatched. DNA of the CDR3: TGTGCCAGCAGCCCCGGGACAGGGTTCTTTGGGGGGTACAATGAGCAGTTCTTC. Its protein is CASSPGTGFFGGYNEQFF.

This chain joins TRBV15 and TRBJ1-6, with a weak D call TRBD1 (6 bases). The germline gives CDR1 LNHNV, CDR2 YYDKDF (reference sequence). V lost 7 bases, J lost 10 bases, and 17 bases lay in between. The CDR3 loop spans 14 amino acids. CDR3 loop: CATTGTRVSSPLHF. DNA of the CDR3: TGTGCCACCACCGGGACACGAGTATCCTCACCCCTCCACTTT.

The table lists this clone with a few counts. The chain carries TRBV5-4 and TRBJ1-2; a possible D gene is TRBD1 (6 bases). Germline CDR1 reads SGHNT; CDR2 reads YYREEE (reference sequence). Trimming removed 2 bases at V and 4 bases at J, with 12 bases between. This CDR3 has 14 residues. The CDR3 DNA sequence: TGTGCCAGCAGCTTTGGGGGCGCGGCCTATGGCTACACCTTC. Its protein is CASSFGGAAYGYTF.

This CDR3 is CASSLGEAEQYF. DNA of the CDR3: TGCGCCAGCAGCTTGGGTGAAGCGGAGCAGTACTTC. This chain links TRBV5-1 with TRBJ2-7; D unresolved. The germline V gene has CDR1 SGHRS and CDR2 YFSETQ. The V and J ends lost 0 bases and 7 bases respectively, with 8 bases between them. CDR3 length equals 12 residues.

This chain links TRBV3-1 (or the pseudogene TRBV3-2) with TRBJ1-1; no firm D call. Germline V lookup: CDR1 LGHDT, CDR2 YNNKEL (reference sequence). V lost 0 bases and J lost 7, with 18 bases in between. The CDR3 runs to 16 residues. In nucleotides, the CDR3 is TGTGCCAGCAGCCAAGAATTATTTCAGGTCCCAGATGAAGCTTTCTTT. Its protein product is CASSQELFQVPDEAFF.

The chain links TRBV5-6 to TRBJ1-2; D possibly corresponds to TRBD1 (6 bases). Germline lookup yields CDR1 SGHDT and CDR2 YYEEEE. V was trimmed by 1 base and J by 8 bases, leaving 18 bases between them. CDR3 length: 15 residues. CDR3 sequence (DNA): TGTGCCAGCAGCTTGCAGGGAAGGGGGGGCGAGGGCTACACCTTC. Translating it yields CASSLQGRGGEGYTF.